This TCR beta chain emerged from a study of early T cells in non-severe SARS-CoV-2 infection. At least ten counts were recorded for this clonotype. Researchers tagged individual cDNA molecules with unique molecular identifiers. TCRdb reanalysed the 5' RACE reads using MiXCR and keeps one entry per CDR3 protein. Of tens of thousands of distinct CDR3 sequences listed, about 10% were seen once; the top ten hold around 8%. This receptor was identified in an adult who was a healthcare worker with PCR-confirmed SARS-CoV-2 infection or an uninfected control (not recorded which). This specimen was whole blood, taken at baseline.

Here the CDR3 reads CASSPGTGSYNEQFF. DNA of the CDR3: TGTGCCAGCAGCCCCGGGACAGGGTCCTACAATGAGCAGTTCTTC. The rearrangement joins TRBV13 to TRBJ2-1; 9 positions agree with TRBD1. The V segment lost 5 bases and the J segment 1 base; nucleotides outside the gene matches: 3. This CDR3 region has 15 residues. Germline loops: CDR1 PRHDT, CDR2 FYEKMQ (reference sequence).